This T cell receptor beta chain was identified in a study of CXCR3-negative and CXCR3-positive naive CD8 T cells. About this clonotype: Antigen: not known.

Germline CDR1 is SGHTA and CDR2 is FQGNSA. The CDR3 totals 15 residues. The TRB libraries of cDNA were built by UMI-labeled 5' RACE. Reanalyzing the 5' RACE reads, TCRdb keeps one entry per CDR3 protein, without DNA. With about 110,000 distinct CDR3 sequences in the sample, the ten largest clones hold roughly 0.4%. Identification of naive CD8+ T cells rested on CD45RO-CCR7+CD27+CD95- status. Study conclusions and caveats: Researchers report that CXCR3-positive naive cells carry more hydrophobic TRB CDR3s than CXCR3-negative naive cells. Memory CD8+ cells showed much lower diversity, while both naive subsets displayed comparably high diversity. CD5 surface expression was similar among naive subsets, and TCR strength was estimated by inference from TRB CDR3 properties.

V is TRBV7-2 and J is TRBJ2-3; the TRBD2 assignment by TCRdb is unverifiable without DNA. This receptor was taken from a human donor in good health. Some clones in this sample may be carry-over from other donors' samples. Sample: naive CXCR3+ CD8+ T cells from blood. Noted subset: CD45RO-CCR7+CD27+CD95- naive CD8+ T cells expressing CXCR3 (TNR3+). Here the CDR3 reads CASRSASGGTDTQYF.